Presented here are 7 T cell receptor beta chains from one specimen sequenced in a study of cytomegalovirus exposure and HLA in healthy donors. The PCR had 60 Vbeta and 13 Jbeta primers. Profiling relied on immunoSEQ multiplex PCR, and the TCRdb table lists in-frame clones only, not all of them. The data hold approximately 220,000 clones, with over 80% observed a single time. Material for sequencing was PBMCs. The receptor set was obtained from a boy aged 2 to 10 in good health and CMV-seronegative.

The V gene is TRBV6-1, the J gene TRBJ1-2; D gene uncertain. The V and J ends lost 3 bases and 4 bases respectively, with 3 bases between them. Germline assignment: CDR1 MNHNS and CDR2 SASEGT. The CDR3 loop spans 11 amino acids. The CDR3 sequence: CASSDIYGYTF. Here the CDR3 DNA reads TGTGCCAGCAGTGACATCTATGGCTACACCTTC.

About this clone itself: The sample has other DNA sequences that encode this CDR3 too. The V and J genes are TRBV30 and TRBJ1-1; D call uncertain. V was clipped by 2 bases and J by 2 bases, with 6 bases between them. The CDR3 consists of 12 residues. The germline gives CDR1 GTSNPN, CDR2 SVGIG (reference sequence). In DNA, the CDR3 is TGTGCCTGGAGTCCCCAAAACACTGAAGCTTTCTTT. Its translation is CAWSPQNTEAFF.

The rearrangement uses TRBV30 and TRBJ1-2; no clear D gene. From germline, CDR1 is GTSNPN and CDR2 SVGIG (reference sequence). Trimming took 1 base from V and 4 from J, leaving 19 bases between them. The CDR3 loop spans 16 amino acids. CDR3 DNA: TGTGCCTGGAGTGGTGCCCCTCTCGGGGTAAGCTATGGCTACACCTTC. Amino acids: CAWSGAPLGVSYGYTF. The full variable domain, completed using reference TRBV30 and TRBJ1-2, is SQTIHQWPATLVQPVGSPLSLECTVEGTSNPNLYWYRQAAGRGLQLLFYSVGIGQISSEVPQNLSASRPQDRQFILSSKKLLLSDSGFYLCAWSGAPLGVSYGYTFGSGTRLTVV.

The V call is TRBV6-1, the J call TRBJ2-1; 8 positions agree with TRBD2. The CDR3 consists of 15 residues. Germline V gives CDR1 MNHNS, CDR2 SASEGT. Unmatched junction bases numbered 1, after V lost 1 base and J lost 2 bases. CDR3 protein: CASSEGLATYNEQFF. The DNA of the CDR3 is TGTGCCAGCAGTGAAGGACTAGCGACCTACAATGAGCAGTTCTTC.

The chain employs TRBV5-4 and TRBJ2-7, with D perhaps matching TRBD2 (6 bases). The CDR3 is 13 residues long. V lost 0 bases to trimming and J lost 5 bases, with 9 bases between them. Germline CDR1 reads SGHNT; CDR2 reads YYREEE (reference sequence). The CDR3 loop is CASSLAAGHEQYF. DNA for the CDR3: TGTGCCAGCAGCTTGGCAGCGGGCCACGAGCAGTACTTC.

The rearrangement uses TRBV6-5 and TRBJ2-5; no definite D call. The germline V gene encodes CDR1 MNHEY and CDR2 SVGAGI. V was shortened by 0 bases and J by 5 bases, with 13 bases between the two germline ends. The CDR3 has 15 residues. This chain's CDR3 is CASSYSMVPRETQYF. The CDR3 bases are TGTGCCAGCAGTTACTCGATGGTTCCGAGGGAGACCCAGTACTTC.

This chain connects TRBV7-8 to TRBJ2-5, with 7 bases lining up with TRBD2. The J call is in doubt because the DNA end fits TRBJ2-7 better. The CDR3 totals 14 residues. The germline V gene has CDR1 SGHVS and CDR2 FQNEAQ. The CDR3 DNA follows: TGTGCCAGCAGCCCTGCCGGGGGGTCCTACGAGCAGTACTTC. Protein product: CASSPAGGSYEQYF.